This TCR beta chain appears in the sequencing data of a study of HIV-infected patients and healthy controls. Germline V gene sequence: CDR1 SEHNR, CDR2 FQNEAQ (reference sequence). This CDR3 is built from 15 residues. Trimming took off 5 bases at V and 0 bases at J, with 12 bases between the two ends. Roughly three months, about 14 weeks, into antiretroviral therapy, follow-up blood was collected. All unsorted peripheral T cells were captured because whole blood was used without fractionation. This clonotype appeared many times. What it recognizes is unknown. Findings and limits, study-wide: CDR3 sharing between individuals was lower in HIV-infected patients than in healthy controls. Compared with untreated HIV+ repertoires, healthy controls showed roughly threefold more distinct CDR3s and higher Shannon diversity.

Around 450 ng RNA was reverse transcribed with alpha and beta constant-region primers. Separate chain-specific third strand synthesis with multiplexing indices produced the alpha and beta libraries. In TCRdb, the 5' RACE reads were re-called with MiXCR into one record per CDR3 protein. This table holds thousands of distinct CDR3 sequences, 6% to 8.5% found once. The V call is TRBV7-9, the J call TRBJ2-3; perhaps TRBD2 as D (6 bases). The starting material was blood, obtained during antiretroviral therapy. This TCR was recovered from an adult with HIV infection. Here the CDR3 reads CASSPPGLSTDTQYF. The CDR3 coding sequence is TGTGCCAGCAGCCCGCCGGGACTGAGCACAGATACGCAGTATTTT.